This T cell receptor beta chain originates from a study of T cells in localized non-small cell lung cancer. Profiling relied on immunoSEQ multiplex PCR, and the TCRdb table lists in-frame clones only, not all of them. The sample contains fewer than 25,000 clones, about 90% of which appear only once. Sample: peripheral blood, taken before any cancer treatment. The TCR originated in a male donor at least 60 years old with stage I squamous cell lung carcinoma.

DNA for the CDR3: TGTGCCAGCGGGGGGCCGGCGGACACCATATATTTT. Encoded protein: CASGGPADTIYF. The genes are TRBV6-5 and TRBJ1-3; TRBD1 might be the D (6 bases). V lost 8 bases to trimming and J lost 8 bases, with 13 bases between them. Germline V lookup: CDR1 MNHEY, CDR2 SVGAGI. CDR3 length: 12 residues.